This record looks at one T cell receptor beta chain sequence and its context. CDR3 length equals 13 residues. V lost 2 bases to trimming and J lost 6 bases; unmatched junction nucleotides: 3. The germline CDR1 and CDR2 sequences are SGHKS and YYEKEE (reference sequence). This specimen comes from a study of control samples from healthy donors and cancer patients. This table comes from immunoSEQ multiplex PCR, and its TCRdb copy is limited to in-frame clones, with some not included. The table lists about 68,000 clones, 83% of them singletons. This receptor was taken from a man aged 55-75 years in good health. J is TRBJ1-1 and V is TRBV5-5, with 8 bases identical to TRBD1. Sequences were obtained from blood. CDR3 loop: CASSLDRGSEAFF. The CDR3 DNA follows: TGTGCCAGCAGCTTAGACAGGGGTTCTGAAGCTTTCTTT.